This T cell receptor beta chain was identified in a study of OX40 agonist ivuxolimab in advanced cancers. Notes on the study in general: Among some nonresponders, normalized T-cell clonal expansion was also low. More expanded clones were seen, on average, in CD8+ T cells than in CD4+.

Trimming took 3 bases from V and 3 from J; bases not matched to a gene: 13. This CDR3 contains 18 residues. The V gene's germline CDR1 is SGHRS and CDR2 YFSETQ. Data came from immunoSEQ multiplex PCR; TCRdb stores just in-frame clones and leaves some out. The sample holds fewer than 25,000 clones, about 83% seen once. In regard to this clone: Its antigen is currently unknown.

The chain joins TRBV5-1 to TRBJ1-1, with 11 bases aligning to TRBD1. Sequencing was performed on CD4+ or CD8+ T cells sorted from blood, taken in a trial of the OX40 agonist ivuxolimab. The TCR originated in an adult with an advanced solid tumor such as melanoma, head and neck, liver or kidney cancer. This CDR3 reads CASSSPLEGQGVYTEAFF. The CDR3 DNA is TGCGCCAGCAGCTCCCCCCTAGAGGGACAGGGGGTTTACACTGAAGCTTTCTTT. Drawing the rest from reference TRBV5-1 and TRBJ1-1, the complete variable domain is KAGVTQTPRYLIKTRGQQVTLSCSPISGHRSVSWYQQTPGQGLQFLFEYFSETQRNKGNFPGRFSGRQFSNSRSEMNVSTLELGDSALYLCASSSPLEGQGVYTEAFFGQGTRLTVV.